This T cell receptor (beta chain) was sequenced for a study of human T cells and chemical hapten exposure. As concerns this clonotype: The antigen is undetermined.

Findings and limits, study-wide: While controls formed fewer of them, expanded TCRs formed significantly more large CDR3 similarity clusters.

TCRdb used MiXCR to reprocess the RACE reads, holding one entry per CDR3 protein. Of roughly 72,000 distinct CDR3 sequences in the sample, about 9.4% were seen once. Regarding time point: patch test 1, 2 weeks after DPC sensitization. Treatment indicated: therapeutic diphenylcyclopropenone sensitization with weekly scalp DPC. The source is a woman aged 45-65 years with alopecia areata. Some clones in this sample may be carry-over from other donors' samples. The sequencing used whole blood, collected in connection with sensitization to the hapten diphenylcyclopropenone (DPC).

CDR3: CASSLRADQPQHF. The CDR3 DNA reads TGTGCCAGCAGCTTGAGAGCTGATCAGCCCCAGCATTTT. The chain links TRBV5-5 to TRBJ1-5; D uncertain. The germline V gene encodes CDR1 SGHKS and CDR2 YYEKEE (reference sequence). CDR3 length equals 13 residues. Between the trimmed V and J ends, which lost 1 base and 5 bases, there was a span of 7 bases.